These 20 T cell receptor beta chains were sequenced from one sample in a study of cytomegalovirus exposure and HLA in healthy donors (dated by TCRdb to about 2017). Library prep was done by the immunoSEQ multiplex PCR assay. For the multiplex PCR, a mixture combining 60 forward primers for TCR Vbeta segments and 13 reverse primers for TCR Jbeta segments was used. The immuneACCESS repertoire file appears here via TCRdb, limited to in-frame rearrangements. These files lack a portion of the clones; in checked studies, under half of the deficit traces to unresolved V genes, and the cause of the others is not known. Within this sample are approximately 190,000 clones, with 82% of them counted one time only. The ten top clones hold approximately 1.5% of the sample. Sequenced: PBMCs. The receptors stem from a woman under 30 in good health and CMV-seronegative.

This clone turned up a few times. The V call is TRBV10-3, the J call TRBJ2-7; TRBD2 matches at 9 bases. With 2 bases clipped from V and 7 bases from J, the junction kept 9 bases outside the gene matches. Germline lookup yields CDR1 ENHRY and CDR2 SYGVKD. This CDR3 spans 15 amino acids. The CDR3 spells CAISEVLAGSEEQYF. In DNA, the CDR3 is TGTGCCATCAGTGAGGTACTAGCGGGTTCGGAAGAGCAGTACTTC.

The chain combines TRBV7-9 with TRBJ1-2; D might be TRBD1 (5 bases). The germline V gene has CDR1 SEHNR and CDR2 FQNEAQ (reference sequence). V shed 5 bases and J shed 8 bases, with 15 bases lying between them. This CDR3 has 13 amino acids. The CDR3 DNA reads TGTGCCAGCAGCCTCGACAGCAGTGGCGGCTACACCTTC. Translated: CASSLDSSGGYTF.

The chain carries TRBV28 and TRBJ2-2, with 7 bases identical to TRBD2. CDR3 length: 17 amino acids. V lost 9 bases and J lost 0; bases outside the gene matches: 13. CDR1 MDHEN and CDR2 SYDVKM come from the germline V gene. The CDR3 region is CASCASGRGTNTGELFF. The CDR3 DNA is TGTGCCAGTTGCGCCTCGGGGCGGGGGACGAACACCGGGGAGCTGTTTTTT.

The V call is TRBV13, the J call TRBJ2-4; possibly TRBD2 for D (5 bases). CDR1 and CDR2 from the germline V gene are PRHDT and FYEKMQ (reference sequence). The CDR3 runs 13 residues. V lost 3 bases, J lost 11 bases, and 14 bases lay in between. CDR3 amino acids: CASSFLEETLQYF. The CDR3 DNA reads as TGTGCCAGCAGCTTTTTGGAGGAGACGCTTCAGTACTTC.

In DNA, the CDR3 is TGTGCCAGTATGGAAGCGGGAGGGCCTGGGACCGGGGAGCTGTTTTTT. Amino acid sequence: CASMEAGGPGTGELFF. The rearrangement uses TRBV19 and TRBJ2-2; TRBD2 matches at 10 bases. The CDR3 loop spans 16 amino acids. With V trimmed by 7 bases and J by 5 bases, 10 bases remained unmatched. CDR1 and CDR2 from the germline V gene are LNHDA and SQIVND (reference sequence).

This rearrangement joins TRBV7-2 to TRBJ1-3; TRBD1 matches 8 bases. The CDR3 is 14 amino acids. V shed 5 bases, J shed 2 bases, and the junction held 2 bases outside the gene matches. From germline, CDR1 is SGHTA and CDR2 FQGNSA. In DNA form, the CDR3 reads TGTGCCAGCAGCCAGGGGGCGACTGGAAACACCATATATTTT. Protein product: CASSQGATGNTIYF.

CDR3 sequence: CASSAGLAGVRGNEQFF. Written as DNA, the CDR3 is TGTGCCAGCAGCGCCGGACTAGCGGGAGTAAGAGGGAATGAGCAGTTCTTC. The chain recombines TRBV5-8 with TRBJ2-1, with TRBD2 identical over 13 bases. V lost 4 bases, J lost 7 bases, and 11 bases stayed unmatched. The CDR3 contains 17 residues. CDR1 is SGHTS, CDR2 YDEGEE, per germline.

For this clone: The junction departs from germline at one end; a sequencing error may be responsible. This rearrangement joins TRBV7-9 to TRBJ1-1, with D uncertain. The CDR3 contains 13 residues. Germline lookup yields CDR1 SEHNR and CDR2 FQNEAQ (reference sequence). The CDR3 region is CSSSLESHTEAFF. Here the CDR3 DNA reads TGTTCCAGCAGCTTAGAGAGCCACACTGAAGCTTTCTTT.

The V and J genes are TRBV14 and TRBJ1-2; D call uncertain. Trimming cost V 2 bases and J 8 bases, with 12 bases left between them. CDR1 SGHDN and CDR2 FVKESK come from the germline V gene. CDR3 size: 13 residues. CDR3 nucleotide sequence: TGTGCCAGCAGCCAACTAGGACTTATCGGCTACACCTTC. This codes for CASSQLGLIGYTF. Looking up the rest from reference TRBV14 and TRBJ1-2 gives the full variable domain: EAGVTQFPSHSVIEKGQTVTLRCDPISGHDNLYWYRRVMGKEIKFLLHFVKESKQDESGMPNNRFLAERTGGTYSTLKVQPAELEDSGVYFCASSQLGLIGYTFGSGTRLTVV.

The chain joins TRBV12-5 to TRBJ2-7, with D possibly being TRBD1 (5 bases). There are 12 residues in the CDR3. V lost 4 bases and J 6 bases, leaving 10 bases between the germline ends. The germline gives CDR1 LGHNT, CDR2 FRNRAP. The CDR3 protein is CASGYQGAEQYV. CDR3 nucleotide sequence: TGTGCTAGTGGTTATCAAGGGGCCGAGCAGTACGTC.

This chain uses TRBV28 with TRBJ2-1; the match to TRBD2 covers 8 bases. CDR3 length equals 17 residues. Trimming removed 4 bases from V and 4 bases from J; junction bases left unmatched: 12. Germline V gives CDR1 MDHEN, CDR2 SYDVKM. The CDR3 is CASSSPLNAGGYNEQFF. CDR3 DNA: TGTGCCAGCAGTTCCCCCCTTAATGCGGGAGGTTACAATGAGCAGTTCTTC.

This chain links TRBV10-1 with TRBJ2-3; a weak D match, TRBD2 (5 bases). Germline V gene lookup returns CDR1 WNHNN and CDR2 SYGVQD (reference sequence). This CDR3 is built from 17 residues. Between the trimmed V and J ends, which lost 0 bases and 2 bases, there was a span of 15 bases. The CDR3 sequence is CASSESIGSAYTDTQYF. The DNA of the CDR3 is TGCGCCAGCAGTGAGTCGATCGGTAGCGCCTACACAGATACGCAGTATTTT.

This sequence joins TRBV21-1 and TRBJ1-6. TRBV21-1 constitutes a pseudogene. The CDR3 runs 18 residues. CDR3 nucleotide sequence: TGTGCCAGCAGCAAAAATTCGGGGAGTTTCCTTTATAATTCACCCCTCCACTTT. It translates to CASSKNSGSFLYNSPLHF.

The V and J genes are TRBV7-9 and TRBJ2-1; 7 bases agree with TRBD2. Germline loops: CDR1 SEHNR, CDR2 FQNEAQ (reference sequence). Unmatched junction bases numbered 3, after V lost 1 base and J lost 0 bases. CDR3 length: 16 residues. The CDR3 protein is CASSLDGEGSYNEQFF. The CDR3 DNA sequence: TGTGCCAGCAGCTTAGACGGGGAGGGCTCCTACAATGAGCAGTTCTTC.

The rearrangement links TRBV5-4 to TRBJ2-1; TRBD1 matches 10 bases. CDR3 length equals 15 residues. V lost 4 bases to trimming and J lost 4 bases; unmatched junction nucleotides: 5. Germline assignment: CDR1 SGHNT and CDR2 YYREEE (reference sequence). CDR3 amino acids: CASSPGTGAYNEQFF. The CDR3 region has the DNA TGTGCCAGCAGCCCCGGGACAGGGGCATACAATGAGCAGTTCTTC. Combining the CDR3 with reference TRBV5-4 and TRBJ2-1 gives the whole variable domain ETGVTQSPTHLIKTRGQQVTLRCSSQSGHNTVSWYQQALGQGPQFIFQYYREEENGRGNFPPRFSGLQFPNYSSELNVNALELDDSALYLCASSPGTGAYNEQFFGPGTRLTVL.

In its sample, this clone was seen a few times. The rearrangement links TRBV27 to TRBJ1-4, with no clear D. CDR1 and CDR2 (germline): MNHEY, SMNVEV (reference sequence). The V gene lost 2 bases and the J gene lost 7 bases, with 8 bases spanning the gap. CDR3 length equals 13 residues. DNA of the CDR3: TGTGCCAGCAGTTTAACCTGGAGTGAAAAACTGTTTTTT. Amino acid sequence: CASSLTWSEKLFF.

The chain employs TRBV15 and TRBJ2-7; TRBD1 is a possible D gene (6 bases). From germline, CDR1 is LNHNV and CDR2 YYDKDF (reference sequence). V lost 1 base and J lost 0, with 13 bases in between. The CDR3 has 16 amino acids. The CDR3 DNA reads TGTGCCACCAGCAGAGCCCAGACAGGAAGCTCCTACGAGCAGTACTTC. It encodes CATSRAQTGSSYEQYF.

This clone was seen a few times. The V call is TRBV9, the J call TRBJ2-1, with 11 nucleotides matching TRBD2. Trimming removed 3 bases from V and 7 bases from J; junction bases left unmatched: 12. This CDR3 contains 17 residues. From germline, CDR1 is SGDLS and CDR2 YYNGEE. The CDR3 region has the DNA TGTGCCAGCAGCGCCGCTAGCGGGAGGACCCAAAGGAATGAGCAGTTCTTC. Encoded protein: CASSAASGRTQRNEQFF.

The V call is TRBV5-4, the J call TRBJ2-3; D gene unclear. From germline, CDR1 is SGHNT and CDR2 YYREEE (reference sequence). This CDR3 spans 17 amino acids. V was clipped by 4 bases and J by 3 bases, with 21 bases between them. CDR3 residues: CASSTEPWKSRTDTQYF. CDR3 coding DNA: TGTGCCAGCAGCACGGAACCATGGAAAAGCAGGACAGATACGCAGTATTTT.

The chain carries TRBV10-3 and TRBJ1-1; 11 nucleotides match TRBD1. This CDR3 region has 14 residues. Germline V lookup: CDR1 ENHRY, CDR2 SYGVKD. For the CDR3, the DNA is TGTCCCGGGGAGGACAGGGGGCCGGACACTGAAGCTTTCTTT. The encoded protein is CPGEDRGPDTEAFF.